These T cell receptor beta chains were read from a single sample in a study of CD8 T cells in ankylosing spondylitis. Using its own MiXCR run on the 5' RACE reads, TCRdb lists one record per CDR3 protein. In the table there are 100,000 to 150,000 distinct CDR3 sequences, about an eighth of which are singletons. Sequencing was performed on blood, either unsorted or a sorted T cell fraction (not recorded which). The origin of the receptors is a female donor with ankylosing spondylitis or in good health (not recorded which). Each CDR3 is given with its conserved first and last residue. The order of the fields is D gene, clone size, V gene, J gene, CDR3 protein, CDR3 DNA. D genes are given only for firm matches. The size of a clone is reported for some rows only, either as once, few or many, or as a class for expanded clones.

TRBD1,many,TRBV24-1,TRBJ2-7,CATSDPGGPTGQYF,TGTGCCACCAGTGATCCAGGGGGACCTACGGGGCAGTACTTC
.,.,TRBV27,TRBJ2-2,CASSNTRNTGELFF,TGTGCCAGCAGTAATACTAGGAACACCGGGGAGCTGTTTTTT
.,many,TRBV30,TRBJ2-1,CAWSIGRHNEQFF,TGTGCCTGGAGTATAGGACGGCACAATGAGCAGTTCTTC
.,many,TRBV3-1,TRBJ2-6,CASSQDAAPGANVLTF,TGTGCCAGCAGCCAAGATGCGGCTCCCGGGGCCAACGTCCTGACTTTC
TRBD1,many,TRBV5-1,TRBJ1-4,CASSNDRDNEKLFF,TGCGCCAGCAGCAACGACAGGGATAATGAAAAACTGTTTTTT
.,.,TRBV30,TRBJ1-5,CAWATTGNQPQHF,TGTGCCTGGGCCACCACCGGCAATCAGCCCCAGCATTTT
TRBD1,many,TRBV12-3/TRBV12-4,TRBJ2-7,CASSPGQGYQYEQYF,TGTGCCAGCAGCCCAGGACAGGGGTATCAGTACGAGCAGTACTTC
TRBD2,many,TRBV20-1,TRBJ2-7,CSARDMLAGTYEQYF,TGCAGTGCTAGAGATATGCTAGCGGGAACCTACGAGCAGTACTTC
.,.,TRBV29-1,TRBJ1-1,CSVATVMNTEAFF,TGCAGCGTTGCGACGGTTATGAACACTGAAGCTTTCTTT
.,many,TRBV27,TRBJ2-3,CASGQGGTDTQYF,TGTGCCAGCGGCCAGGGCGGTACAGATACGCAGTATTTT
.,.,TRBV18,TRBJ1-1,CASSAQDYEAFF,TGTGCCAGCTCAGCACAGGATTACGAAGCTTTCTTT
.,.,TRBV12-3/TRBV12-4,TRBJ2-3,CASSLNQGTLTTSTDTQYF,TGTGCCAGCAGTTTAAATCAGGGGACGCTTACAACTAGCACAGATACGCAGTATTTT
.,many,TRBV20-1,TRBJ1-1,CSAKIGRRTEAFF,TGCAGTGCTAAAATAGGGAGGAGGACTGAAGCTTTCTTT